The T cell receptor (beta chain) described here comes from a study of CD8+ T cells in alopecia areata. On the study more broadly: Patients in the treated group were given tofacitinib by mouth, 5 to 10 mg twice a day. The protocol delivered tofacitinib for 6 to 18 months, then withdrew it for 6 months.

RNA, once extracted, was reverse transcribed into cDNA for use as the sequencing template. Data came from immunoSEQ multiplex PCR; TCRdb stores just in-frame clones and leaves some out. The sample has about 120,000 clones, approximately 51% seen once. The treatment: oral pan-JAK inhibitor, 5-10 mg twice daily. CDR3 length: 12 amino acids. The V gene's germline CDR1 is GTSNPN and CDR2 SVGIG (reference sequence). J was trimmed by 4 bases and V by 5 bases; bases with no gene match: 4. The TCR comes from a human donor with alopecia areata. The source was CD4+ T cells sorted from blood, collected at week 24, from a patient treated with tofacitinib. J is TRBJ1-1 and V is TRBV30; 7 bases fit TRBD1. In DNA, the CDR3 is TGTGCCTGGCGACAGGGTTCCACTGAAGCTTTCTTT. Translated: CAWRQGSTEAFF. Drawing the rest from reference TRBV30 and TRBJ1-1, the complete variable domain is SQTIHQWPATLVQPVGSPLSLECTVEGTSNPNLYWYRQAAGRGLQLLFYSVGIGQISSEVPQNLSASRPQDRQFILSSKKLLLSDSGFYLCAWRQGSTEAFFGQGTRLTVV.